The 24 T cell receptor beta chains presented below share a single source sample, sequenced in a study of blood T cell repertoires in COVID-19. Assay: immunoSEQ multiplex PCR; the TCRdb copy retains only in-frame clones and omits some. The sample holds about 110,000 clones; 75% to 90% are singletons and the top ten take roughly 6.5%. Sequenced sample: peripheral blood. The receptor source for this set is a woman aged 45-60 years with acute or convalescent COVID-19.

This rearrangement joins TRBV19 to TRBJ1-2; TRBD1 is a possible D gene (5 bases). Germline-derived CDR1 and CDR2 are LNHDA and SQIVND (reference sequence). V was pared by 1 base and J by 5 bases, with 17 bases between. This CDR3 comprises 16 residues. The CDR3 DNA sequence: TGTGCCAGTAGTATAGCAGGGAAGACCGGGAGATATGGCTACACCTTC. It yields the protein CASSIAGKTGRYGYTF.

The V call is TRBV30, the J call TRBJ2-7, with a possible D match to TRBD2 (5 bases). The ends were cut back, 5 bases at V and 1 base at J, with 9 bases in the middle. This CDR3 has 12 residues. Germline-derived CDR1 and CDR2 are GTSNPN and SVGIG (reference sequence). DNA for the CDR3: TGTGCCTGGGGTGGGAGTTCCTACGAGCAGTACTTC. It yields the protein CAWGGSSYEQYF.

The V gene is TRBV9, the J gene TRBJ2-1; 11 positions match TRBD2. Per the germline V gene, CDR1 is SGDLS and CDR2 is YYNGEE. V lost 0 bases and J lost 12; bases outside the gene matches: 5. The length of the CDR3 is 14 residues. The CDR3 loop reads CASSVGLAGGGQFF. The CDR3 DNA is TGTGCCAGCAGCGTAGGGCTAGCGGGGGGCGGGCAGTTCTTC. The whole variable domain, remainder taken from reference TRBV9 and TRBJ2-1, is DSGVTQTPKHLITATGQRVTLRCSPRSGDLSVYWYQQSLDQGLQFLIQYYNGEERAKGNILERFSAQQFPDLHSELNLSSLELGDSALYFCASSVGLAGGGQFFGPGTRLTVL.

The rearrangement uses TRBV9 and TRBJ1-1, with D hard to call. The V and J ends lost 4 bases and 5 bases respectively, with 12 bases between them. Germline CDR1 and CDR2: SGDLS and YYNGEE. The CDR3 contains 13 residues. The CDR3 DNA sequence: TGTGCCAGCAGCTCATCCCGCGGGACTGAAGCTTTCTTT. Residues: CASSSSRGTEAFF. The whole variable domain, filled in from reference TRBV9 and TRBJ1-1, reads DSGVTQTPKHLITATGQRVTLRCSPRSGDLSVYWYQQSLDQGLQFLIQYYNGEERAKGNILERFSAQQFPDLHSELNLSSLELGDSALYFCASSSSRGTEAFFGQGTRLTVV.

The V gene is TRBV11-2, the J gene TRBJ1-4; the D gene is possibly TRBD1 (6 bases). The V and J ends lost 3 bases and 2 bases respectively, with 13 bases between them. CDR1 and CDR2 from the germline V gene are SGHAT and FQNNGV. The CDR3 extends over 16 amino acids. CDR3 DNA sequence: TGTGCCAGCAGCTTTTCTGTAACAGGGACTAATGAAAAACTGTTTTTT. Its protein is CASSFSVTGTNEKLFF.

The chain combines TRBV10-3 with TRBJ2-4; D may be TRBD1 (6 bases). The CDR3 totals 14 residues. The V end lost 6 bases, the J end lost 2 bases, and 11 bases lay between the germline ends. From germline, CDR1 is ENHRY and CDR2 SYGVKD. The CDR3 DNA sequence: TGTGCCATCAGCCCGGACAGTCCCAAAAACATTCAGTACTTC. Amino acids: CAISPDSPKNIQYF.

The chain links TRBV6-1 to TRBJ1-2, with TRBD1 matching 10 bases. Germline CDR1 reads MNHNS; CDR2 reads SASEGT. The CDR3 spans 16 residues. With V trimmed by 3 bases and J by 4 bases, 8 bases remained unmatched. For the CDR3, the DNA is TGTGCCAGCAGTGACCCCAGACAGGGGGCCTCCTATGGCTACACCTTC. Its protein is CASSDPRQGASYGYTF.

The rearrangement links TRBV5-1 to TRBJ2-7; D unclear. The V end was cut by 3 bases, the J end by 0 bases, with 10 bases between. This CDR3 is built from 14 residues. Germline values: CDR1 SGHRS, CDR2 YFSETQ. The CDR3 coding sequence is TGCGCCAGCAGCTCCTCTTTATTCTCCTACGAGCAGTACTTC. Its protein product is CASSSSLFSYEQYF.

About this clone itself: The same CDR3 also results from other DNA sequences found in this sample. V and J are TRBV6-5 and TRBJ1-1, with a possible D match to TRBD1 (6 bases). In germline, CDR1 is MNHEY, CDR2 SVGAGI. V was cut by 0 bases and J by 4 bases, with 12 bases left in between. CDR3 length equals 15 residues. The CDR3: CASSYSSRGSTEAFF. CDR3 DNA sequence: TGTGCCAGCAGTTACTCGAGCAGGGGCAGCACTGAAGCTTTCTTT.

As DNA, the CDR3 is TGTGCCAGCAGATCGAGGGCAGGACAGAACTATGGCTACACCTTC. Translating gives CASRSRAGQNYGYTF. V usage is TRBV2 and J usage is TRBJ1-2; D perhaps matches TRBD1 (6 bases). V lost 6 bases and J lost 2, with 16 bases in between. CDR1 and CDR2 (germline): SNHLY, FYNNEI. The CDR3 runs 15 residues.

The genes are TRBV4-1 and TRBJ1-4, with 8 bases matching TRBD1. The germline V gene encodes CDR1 MGHRA and CDR2 YSYEKL. The CDR3 has 14 amino acids. The junction had 7 bases not matched to a gene; V was cut back by 3 bases and J by 10 bases. CDR3 region: CASSHDRGPGKLFF. CDR3 in DNA: TGCGCCAGCAGCCATGACAGGGGACCTGGAAAACTGTTTTTT.

This chain uses TRBV12-3 or TRBV12-4 with TRBJ1-2; 7 positions match TRBD1. The CDR3 loop spans 13 amino acids. With 6 bases clipped from V and 4 bases from J, the junction kept 5 bases outside the gene matches. The CDR3 is CASSSWDSYGYTF. The CDR3, as DNA: TGTGCCAGCAGCTCCTGGGACAGCTATGGCTACACCTTC.

This clone was counted only a few times. V usage is TRBV5-5 and J usage is TRBJ1-4; possibly TRBD1 for D (6 bases). The V gene lost 4 bases and the J gene lost 4 bases, with 14 bases spanning the gap. There are 15 residues in the CDR3. Germline V lookup: CDR1 SGHKS, CDR2 YYEKEE (reference sequence). The CDR3 protein is CASSPGVLGNEKLFF. CDR3 DNA sequence: TGTGCCAGCAGCCCAGGGGTTTTGGGTAATGAAAAACTGTTTTTT.

The gene calls are TRBV5-1 and TRBJ2-1; possible D gene TRBD1, 6 bases. Germline values: CDR1 SGHRS, CDR2 YFSETQ. The germline V and J ends were trimmed by 3 bases and 2 bases, with 18 bases remaining between them. CDR3 length: 17 residues. CDR3 in DNA: TGCGCCAGCAGCTCCAGGGATTGGGGGCCCCCCTACAATGAGCAGTTCTTC. This sequence encodes CASSSRDWGPPYNEQFF.

The gene calls are TRBV9 and TRBJ2-2; no reliable D call. This CDR3 is 15 amino acids long. Germline CDR1 SGDLS, CDR2 YYNGEE. The V and J ends lost 0 bases and 1 base respectively, with 7 bases between them. Written as DNA, the CDR3 is TGTGCCAGCAGCGTAGGTAGACAGAACACCGGGGAGCTGTTTTTT. Translated, it gives CASSVGRQNTGELFF.

This clone was seen a few times. The chain is built from TRBV11-2 and TRBJ1-2; TRBD1 matches 8 bases. The CDR3 runs to 14 residues. Germline V gene sequence: CDR1 SGHAT, CDR2 FQNNGV. The V gene end was trimmed by 6 bases and the J gene end by 1 base; junction bases not matched to a gene: 4. DNA for the CDR3: TGTGCCAGCAGGGGGACAGGATTTAACTATGGCTACACCTTC. It encodes CASRGTGFNYGYTF.

The chain recombines TRBV5-5 with TRBJ2-3, with D possibly being TRBD2 (5 bases). Looked up from germline, CDR1 is SGHKS and CDR2 is YYEKEE (reference sequence). V dropped 0 bases and J dropped 0 bases, with 5 bases sitting between them. This CDR3 is 14 amino acids long. The CDR3 region is CASSLAGSTDTQYF. For the CDR3, the DNA is TGTGCCAGCAGCTTGGCGGGAAGCACAGATACGCAGTATTTT. The variable domain in full, with the rest retrieved from reference TRBV5-5 and TRBJ2-3, is DAGVTQSPTHLIKTRGQQVTLRCSPISGHKSVSWYQQVLGQGPQFIFQYYEKEERGRGNFPDRFSARQFPNYSSELNVNALLLGDSALYLCASSLAGSTDTQYFGPGTRLTVL.

The chain is built from TRBV12-3 or TRBV12-4 and TRBJ1-2, with D maybe TRBD1 (5 bases). Trimming removed 6 bases at V and 4 bases at J, with 12 bases between. The CDR3 length is 13 residues. In DNA, the CDR3 is TGTGCCAGCAGCCAGACAGCACTCTATGGCTACACCTTC. Translation: CASSQTALYGYTF.

This clone was detected ten times or more. The CDR3 protein is CASSPEGYGYTF. The CDR3 coding sequence is TGTGCCAGCAGCCCGGAGGGTTATGGCTACACCTTC. The chain has TRBV3-1 (or the pseudogene TRBV3-2) and TRBJ1-2; no firm D call. Per germline, CDR1 LGHDT and CDR2 YNNKEL (reference sequence). Trimming took off 4 bases at V and 5 bases at J, with 8 bases between the two ends. The CDR3 extends over 12 amino acids.

The chain is built from TRBV5-1 and TRBJ2-7; 7 bases are shared with TRBD1. CDR1 and CDR2 (germline): SGHRS, YFSETQ. This CDR3 is built from 15 residues. After removal of 3 bases from V and 4 bases from J, the junction contained 10 bases not matched to a gene. The CDR3 nucleotides read TGCGCCAGCAGCTCAGGACAGGCGAGGGCTTACGAGCAGTACTTC. It specifies CASSSGQARAYEQYF.

The V and J genes are TRBV28 and TRBJ1-2; D is unclear. Deletions cut 4 bases from V and 6 bases from J, with 9 bases between. In germline, CDR1 is MDHEN, CDR2 SYDVKM. The CDR3 loop spans 12 amino acids. Here the CDR3 reads CASSSRLNGYTF. CDR3 in DNA: TGTGCCAGCAGTTCCAGACTTAATGGCTACACCTTC.

This clone appeared once. The chain carries TRBV11-2 and TRBJ1-5; D possibly corresponds to TRBD1 (5 bases). The CDR3 consists of 13 residues. Per the germline V gene, CDR1 is SGHAT and CDR2 is FQNNGV. V was cut by 1 base and J by 6 bases, with 7 bases left in between. The CDR3 region is CASSLGGVQPQHF. CDR3 DNA: TGTGCCAGCAGCTTAGGGGGGGTTCAGCCCCAGCATTTT.

The chain uses TRBV5-8 and TRBJ2-3; 8 bases are a match to TRBD1. Germline CDR1 reads SGHTS; CDR2 reads YDEGEE. Trimming cost V 4 bases and J 1 base; bases outside gene matches: 2. CDR3 length: 14 amino acids. CDR3 residues: CASSQDRGTDTQYF. CDR3 coding DNA: TGTGCCAGCAGCCAGGACAGGGGCACAGATACGCAGTATTTT.

This chain's CDR3 is CASSLGQNTGELFF. Here the CDR3 DNA reads TGCGCCAGCAGCTTGGGACAGAACACCGGGGAGCTGTTTTTT. The chain couples TRBV5-1 to TRBJ2-2; D remains unclear. The CDR3 runs 14 residues. Germline V lookup: CDR1 SGHRS, CDR2 YFSETQ. Between the trimmed V and J ends, which lost 0 bases and 1 base, there was a span of 4 bases.